The following is a TCR beta chain sequence with its context. This clonotype was observed at least ten times. Its antigen remains unidentified. No qualities accompany the bases; no much larger clone lies one base away. This record belongs to a study of T cells in Graves' hyperthyroidism and ophthalmopathy (dated by TCRdb to the late 2010s). General notes on the study: Peripheral blood was sampled at the time of initial diagnosis, prior to any treatment. Prospective prediction of ophthalmopathy was tested in an independent validation cohort of 18 to 20 hyperthyroidism patients and 15 to 17 patients who later progressed to ophthalmopathy. The paper reports TCR Vbeta CDR3 sequencing of approximately 140 peripheral blood samples: fewer than 50 ophthalmopathy, approximately 74 hyperthyroidism and some 17 progressor patients. The roughly 90 discovery patients were divided at random into training and test sets in a 7:3 ratio. In six Graves' hyperthyroidism patients, the study also compared T-cell repertoires from thyroid tissue with T-cell repertoires from blood. To identify distinguishing TCR V-J signatures, a discovery cohort of 90 to 100 patients was used, comprising 43 with Graves' ophthalmopathy and around 57 with stable Graves' hyperthyroidism. Once sampling was done, hyperthyroidism patients were given methimazole at a starting dose of 30 mg daily, whereas ophthalmopathy patients were given high-dose intravenous methylprednisolone. General findings and caveats noted by the study authors: In validation, the model predicted progression to ophthalmopathy with just under 71% sensitivity and roughly 75% specificity, a median of about six months before onset. Blood samples also contained most of the expanded thyroid clonotypes (frequency above 0.001), which suggests that blood repertoires may reflect thyroid immune responses. In cross-validation, a model built on a 13 V-J signature told ophthalmopathy apart from stable hyperthyroidism with 87.88% sensitivity and 81% to 82% specificity, and in testing the same model reached 80%/75%. Sample size was not statistically predetermined, and investigators were not blinded to group allocation.

The CDR3 runs 16 amino acids, cysteine and phenylalanine included. Only the CDR3 portion is preserved as DNA: 48 bases, with reading frame beginning at the first base. From a lookup of the germline V gene, CDR1 and CDR2 are SGHRS and YFSETQ. V gives up 4 bases and J gives up 3 bases, and the segment between their germline ends measures 19 bases. Amplification of TCR beta CDR3 regions was carried out from RNA transcripts. The first round of RT-PCR for the TCR CDR3 was performed with the HTBI primer set and the Qiagen OneStep RT-PCR kit. The libraries were constructed in a second round of multiplex PCR and then size-selected and purified. Paired-end sequencing of the libraries was performed with 100 bp reads on an Illumina HiSeq2000. From the authors' description of their analysis: SOAPnuke was used to process the raw data, removing reads that contained adapters or uncalled bases, had a mean Phred below 15, or lacked an exact match to the constant primer or identifier. High-quality paired reads were merged using COPE v1.2.5, and each unique nucleotide sequence was defined as a clonotype. MiTCR v1.1 was used to align the clonotypes against IMGT TRBV, TRBD and TRBJ reference segments. The analysis was restricted to V-J combinations with a frequency above 0.0001, which together covered over 99% of the repertoires. A TCS score was defined as the ratio of F50 (clonal expansion) to E x V (chaos), with BLOSUM62-based TCRdist applied between CDR3 peptides within each V-J. Welch's t-statistics and random forest reduced fewer than 600 V-J features to roughly 13, which were used in a naive Bayes classifier (R e1071). Using fastp at Q25 and MiXCR, TCRdb reprocessed the public reads and kept productive beta chains. Entries that share a CDR3 protein sequence are merged under the most common genes and DNA. None of the V and J calls come from the authors' own analysis; TCRdb made them. The table for this sample lists more than 350,000 distinct CDR3 sequences; 12% to 15% of them were counted only once. About 21% of the sample is in the top ten clones.

Moderately to severely active disease, a Clinical Activity Score of at least 3, a NOSPECS grade of at least 4, and a duration under 3 months were present in ophthalmopathy patients. Exclusion was applied to patients with uncontrolled infections, other autoimmune diseases, pregnancy or lactation. Diagnoses were based on clinical symptoms, serum thyroxine and TRAb, thyroid ultrasound and orbital computed tomography. PBMCs were isolated from approximately 10 ml of fresh peripheral blood by Ficoll-Paque density gradient centrifugation. Trizol reagent was used to extract total RNA, and RNA quality was then checked on an Agilent 2100 Bioanalyzer.

Sequencing was performed on blood. The rearrangement combines TRBV5-1 with TRBJ1-1, and possibly TRBD1, on 6 matching bases. The TCR sequence derives from an older woman with Graves' ophthalmopathy. CDR3 sequence: CASSTQTGNLDTEAFF. The DNA sequence is as follows: TGCGCCAGCAGCACCCAAACAGGGAACTTGGACACTGAAGCTTTCTTT.